A single sample gave rise to the 10 T cell receptor beta chains below, sequenced in a study of T cell responses to AZD1222 COVID-19 vaccine. Repertoires were generated with immunoSEQ multiplex PCR, while TCRdb's copy carries only in-frame clones and drops some. The top ten clones hold around 5% of a sample with tens of thousands of clones, roughly 89% of them seen once. Sequenced here: peripheral blood, sampled 28 days after the second AZD1222 dose. These receptors were taken from an adult who received the AZD1222 COVID-19 vaccine.

This clone turned up a few times. The V call is TRBV19, the J call TRBJ2-1; D uncertain. Trimming shortened V by 4 bases and J by 5 bases, and 15 bases separated the two germline ends. Germline values: CDR1 LNHDA, CDR2 SQIVND (reference sequence). The CDR3 runs 15 residues. The CDR3 protein is CASSSQPRRNNEQFF. In DNA form, the CDR3 reads TGTGCCAGTAGTAGCCAGCCCAGAAGGAACAATGAGCAGTTCTTC.

V is TRBV7-9 and J is TRBJ2-5; 7 positions agree with TRBD2. Germline lookup yields CDR1 SEHNR and CDR2 FQNEAQ (reference sequence). CDR3 size: 14 residues. With 8 bases clipped from V and 1 base from J, the junction kept 7 bases outside the gene matches. The CDR3: CASGRSSGQETQYF. The CDR3 DNA sequence: TGTGCCAGCGGACGGTCTAGCGGCCAAGAGACCCAGTACTTC.

The chain joins TRBV7-2 to TRBJ1-1; D gene unclear. Germline V gene data show CDR1 as SGHTA and CDR2 as FQGNSA. CDR3 length: 14 residues. The V gene lost 3 bases and the J gene lost 4 bases, with 12 bases spanning the gap. CDR3 protein: CASSFLRAGTEAFF. The CDR3 bases are TGTGCCAGCAGCTTTTTGAGGGCAGGCACTGAAGCTTTCTTT.

J is TRBJ1-6 and V is TRBV5-4, with D possibly matching TRBD1 (5 bases). V dropped 4 bases and J dropped 8 bases, with 13 bases sitting between them. Germline V gives CDR1 SGHNT, CDR2 YYREEE (reference sequence). The CDR3 length is 14 residues. The DNA of the CDR3 is TGTGCCAGCAGCAAAACAGGTTCCCATTCACCCCTCCACTTT. Translating gives CASSKTGSHSPLHF.

The rearrangement links TRBV5-8 to TRBJ2-1, with 9 bases lining up with TRBD2. The V gene end was trimmed by 2 bases and the J gene end by 6 bases; junction bases not matched to a gene: 3. Germline V CDR1 and CDR2: SGHTS, YDEGEE. This CDR3 spans 14 amino acids. The CDR3 DNA reads as TGTGCCAGCAGCTTTCTAGCGGGGTCCAATGAGCAGTTCTTC. Translation gives CASSFLAGSNEQFF.

This chain joins TRBV6-5 and TRBJ1-3; D ambiguous. Germline V lookup: CDR1 MNHEY, CDR2 SVGAGI. With 8 bases removed from V and 1 base from J, the gap between germline ends came to 6 bases. The CDR3 contains 12 residues. This chain's CDR3 is CASHGSGNTIYF. For the CDR3, the DNA is TGTGCCAGCCACGGATCTGGAAACACCATATATTTT.

The genes are TRBV19 and TRBJ1-1, with D perhaps matching TRBD1 (5 bases). This CDR3 spans 14 amino acids. CDR1 is LNHDA, CDR2 SQIVND, per germline (reference sequence). Deletions cut 6 bases from V and 0 bases from J, with 11 bases between. For the CDR3, the DNA is TGTGCCAGTAGCCTGGGGCGTGTGAACACTGAAGCTTTCTTT. Its translation: CASSLGRVNTEAFF.

The rearrangement uses TRBV7-2 and TRBJ2-3; weak D call: TRBD2 (7 bases). Per germline, CDR1 SGHTA and CDR2 FQGNSA. CDR3 size: 15 residues. The V end was cut by 4 bases, the J end by 15 bases, with 26 bases between. The chain's CDR3 is CASSSGGSGQTRGYF. The CDR3 coding sequence is TGTGCCAGCAGCTCGGGGGGCAGCGGTCAGACCCGGGGATATTTT.

The chain is built from TRBV5-6 and TRBJ1-3; D is uncertain. Germline lookup yields CDR1 SGHDT and CDR2 YYEEEE. This CDR3 has 14 amino acids. V was cut by 1 base and J by 3 bases, with 8 bases left in between. The CDR3, as DNA: TGTGCCAGCAGCTTGCGGGCCGGTGGAAACACCATATATTTT. Its translation: CASSLRAGGNTIYF.

This clone was picked up one time. V and J are TRBV15 and TRBJ2-1; TRBD1 matches at 11 bases. V lost 0 bases to trimming and J lost 12 bases; unmatched junction nucleotides: 7. In germline, CDR1 is LNHNV, CDR2 YYDKDF (reference sequence). CDR3 size: 15 residues. Here the CDR3 DNA reads TGTGCCACCAGCAGAGAATTAGGACAGGGGGCGAGGCAGTTCTTC. Residues: CATSRELGQGARQFF.